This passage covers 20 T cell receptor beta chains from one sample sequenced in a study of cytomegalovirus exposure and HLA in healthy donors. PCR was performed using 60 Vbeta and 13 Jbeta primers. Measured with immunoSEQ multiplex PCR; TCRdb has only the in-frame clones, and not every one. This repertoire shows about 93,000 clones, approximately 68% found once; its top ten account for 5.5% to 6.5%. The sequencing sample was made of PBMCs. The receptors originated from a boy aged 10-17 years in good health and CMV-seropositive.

CDR3 coding DNA: TGCGCCAGCAGCCAAGGTCGAGGGTTTAGCACAGATACGCAGTATTTT. This sequence encodes CASSQGRGFSTDTQYF. The rearrangement links TRBV4-3 to TRBJ2-3; D is possibly TRBD2 (5 bases). CDR1 is LGHNA, CDR2 YSLEER, per germline. Trimming pared 1 base from V and 0 bases from J, leaving 11 bases between. This CDR3 comprises 16 residues.

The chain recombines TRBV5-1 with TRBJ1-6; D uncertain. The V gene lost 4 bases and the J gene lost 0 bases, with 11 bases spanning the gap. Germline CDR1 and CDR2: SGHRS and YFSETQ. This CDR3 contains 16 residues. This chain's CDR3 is CASSEDGSSYNSPLHF. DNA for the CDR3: TGCGCCAGCAGCGAGGACGGGAGCTCCTATAATTCACCCCTCCACTTT.

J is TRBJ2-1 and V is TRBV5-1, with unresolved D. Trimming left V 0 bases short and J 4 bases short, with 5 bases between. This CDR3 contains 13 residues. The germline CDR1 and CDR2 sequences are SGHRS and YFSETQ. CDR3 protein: CASSLVRYNEQFF. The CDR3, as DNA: TGCGCCAGCAGCTTGGTCAGGTACAATGAGCAGTTCTTC.

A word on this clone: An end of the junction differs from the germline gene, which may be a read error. CDR3 in amino acids: CASSRDKHGYPF. Written as DNA, the CDR3 is TGTGCCAGCAGCAGGGACAAGCATGGCTACCCCTTC. This chain connects TRBV7-2 to TRBJ1-2; D perhaps matches TRBD1 (6 bases). Germline V gene data show CDR1 as SGHTA and CDR2 as FQGNSA. The CDR3 extends over 12 amino acids.

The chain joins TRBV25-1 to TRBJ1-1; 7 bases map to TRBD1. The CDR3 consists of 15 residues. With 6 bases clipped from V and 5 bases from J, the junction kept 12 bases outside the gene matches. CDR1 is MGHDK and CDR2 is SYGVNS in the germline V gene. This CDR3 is CASSSYRGEGTEAFF. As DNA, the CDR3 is TGTGCCAGCAGCTCTTACAGGGGAGAAGGGACTGAAGCTTTCTTT.

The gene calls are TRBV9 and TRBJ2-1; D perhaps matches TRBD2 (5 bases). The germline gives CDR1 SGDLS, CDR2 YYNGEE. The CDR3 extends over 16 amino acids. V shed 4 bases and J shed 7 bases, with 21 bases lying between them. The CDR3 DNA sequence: TGTGCCAGCAGCATGACTCCCGGCAAGACGGGGAATGAGCAGTTCTTC. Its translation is CASSMTPGKTGNEQFF.

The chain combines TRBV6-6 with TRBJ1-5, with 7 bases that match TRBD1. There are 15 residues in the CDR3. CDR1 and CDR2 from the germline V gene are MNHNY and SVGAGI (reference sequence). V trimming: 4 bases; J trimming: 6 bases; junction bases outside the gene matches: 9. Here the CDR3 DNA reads TGTGCCAGCAGTTTCCCCCCGGGACAGAGTCAGCCCCAGCATTTT. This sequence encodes CASSFPPGQSQPQHF.

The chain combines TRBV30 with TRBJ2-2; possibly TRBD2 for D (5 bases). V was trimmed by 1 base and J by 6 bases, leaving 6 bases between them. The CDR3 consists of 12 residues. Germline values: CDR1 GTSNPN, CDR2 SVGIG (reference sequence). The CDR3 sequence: CAWSGGSGELFF. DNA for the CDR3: TGTGCCTGGAGTGGAGGGTCCGGGGAGCTGTTTTTT.

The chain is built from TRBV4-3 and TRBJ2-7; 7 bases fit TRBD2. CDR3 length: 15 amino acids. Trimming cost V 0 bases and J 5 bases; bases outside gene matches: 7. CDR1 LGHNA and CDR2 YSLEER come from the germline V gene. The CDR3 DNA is TGCGCCAGCAGCCAAGAAAGGTGGGAGGGCCACGAGCAGTACTTC. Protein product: CASSQERWEGHEQYF.

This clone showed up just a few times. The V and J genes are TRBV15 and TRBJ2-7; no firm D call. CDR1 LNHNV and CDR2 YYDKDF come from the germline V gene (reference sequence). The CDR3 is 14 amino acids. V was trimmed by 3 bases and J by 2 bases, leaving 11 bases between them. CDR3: CATSSLDSTYEQYF. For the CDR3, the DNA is TGTGCCACCAGCAGTCTAGACTCAACCTACGAGCAGTACTTC.

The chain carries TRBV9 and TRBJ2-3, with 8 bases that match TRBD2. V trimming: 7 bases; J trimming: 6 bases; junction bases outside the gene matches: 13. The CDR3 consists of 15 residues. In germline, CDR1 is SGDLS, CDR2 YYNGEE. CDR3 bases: TGTGCCAGCGGGACCGGGACTAGGGGTCCCGATACGCAGTATTTT. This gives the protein CASGTGTRGPDTQYF.

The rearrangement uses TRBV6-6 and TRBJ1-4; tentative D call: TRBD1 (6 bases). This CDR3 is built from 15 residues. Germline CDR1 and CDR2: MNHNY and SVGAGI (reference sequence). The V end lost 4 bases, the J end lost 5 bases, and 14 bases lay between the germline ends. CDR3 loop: CASSSIDQGNEKLFF. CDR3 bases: TGTGCCAGCAGTTCCATTGACCAGGGGAATGAAAAACTGTTTTTT.

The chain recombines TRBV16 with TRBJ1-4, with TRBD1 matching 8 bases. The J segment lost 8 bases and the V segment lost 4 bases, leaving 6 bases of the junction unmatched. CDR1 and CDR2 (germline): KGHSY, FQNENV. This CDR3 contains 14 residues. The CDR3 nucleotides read TGTGCCAGCAGCCGCGGACAGGGTGGGGAAAAACTGTTTTTT. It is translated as CASSRGQGGEKLFF.

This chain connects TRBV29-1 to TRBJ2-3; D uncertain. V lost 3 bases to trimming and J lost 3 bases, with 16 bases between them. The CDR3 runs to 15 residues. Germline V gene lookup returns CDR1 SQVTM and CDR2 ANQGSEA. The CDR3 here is CSVDTPVAATDTQYF. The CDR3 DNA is TGCAGCGTTGATACCCCGGTGGCGGCGACAGATACGCAGTATTTT.

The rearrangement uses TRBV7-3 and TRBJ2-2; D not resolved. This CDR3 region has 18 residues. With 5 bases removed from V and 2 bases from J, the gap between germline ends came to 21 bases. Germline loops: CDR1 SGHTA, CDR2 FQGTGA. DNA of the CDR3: TGTGCCAGCAGCCCCTACGTTGGCGGATTCTCCAACACCGGGGAGCTGTTTTTT. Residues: CASSPYVGGFSNTGELFF.

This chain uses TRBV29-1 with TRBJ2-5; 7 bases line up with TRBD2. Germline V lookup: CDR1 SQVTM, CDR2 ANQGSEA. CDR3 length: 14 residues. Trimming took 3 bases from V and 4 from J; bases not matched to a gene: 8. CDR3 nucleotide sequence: TGCAGCGTTGAGGGCGGGAGTAGAGGAGAGACCCAGTACTTC. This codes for CSVEGGSRGETQYF.

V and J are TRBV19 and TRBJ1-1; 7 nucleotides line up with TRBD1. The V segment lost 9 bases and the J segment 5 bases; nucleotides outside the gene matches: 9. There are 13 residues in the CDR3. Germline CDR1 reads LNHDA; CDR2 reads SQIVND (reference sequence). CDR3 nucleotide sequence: TGTGCCAGCCTCCCGACAGGGTCAACTGAAGCTTTCTTT. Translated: CASLPTGSTEAFF.

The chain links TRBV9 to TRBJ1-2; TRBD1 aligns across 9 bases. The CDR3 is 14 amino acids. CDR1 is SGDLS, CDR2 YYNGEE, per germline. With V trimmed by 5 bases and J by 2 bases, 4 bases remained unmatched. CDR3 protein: CASSPDRGNYGYTF. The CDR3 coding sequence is TGTGCCAGCAGTCCGGACAGGGGAAACTATGGCTACACCTTC. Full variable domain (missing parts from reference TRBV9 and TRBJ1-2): DSGVTQTPKHLITATGQRVTLRCSPRSGDLSVYWYQQSLDQGLQFLIQYYNGEERAKGNILERFSAQQFPDLHSELNLSSLELGDSALYFCASSPDRGNYGYTFGSGTRLTVV.

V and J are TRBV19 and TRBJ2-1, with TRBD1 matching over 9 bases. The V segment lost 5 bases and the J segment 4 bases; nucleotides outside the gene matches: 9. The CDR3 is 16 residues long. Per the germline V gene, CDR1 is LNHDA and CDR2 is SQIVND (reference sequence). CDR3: CASSVRTGVMYNEQFF. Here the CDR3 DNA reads TGTGCCAGTAGTGTACGGACAGGGGTAATGTACAATGAGCAGTTCTTC.

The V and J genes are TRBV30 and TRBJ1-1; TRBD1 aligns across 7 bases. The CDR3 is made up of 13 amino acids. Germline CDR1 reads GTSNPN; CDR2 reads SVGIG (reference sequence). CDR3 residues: CAVTGPMNTEAFF. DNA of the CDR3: TGTGCTGTGACAGGGCCCATGAACACTGAAGCTTTCTTT.